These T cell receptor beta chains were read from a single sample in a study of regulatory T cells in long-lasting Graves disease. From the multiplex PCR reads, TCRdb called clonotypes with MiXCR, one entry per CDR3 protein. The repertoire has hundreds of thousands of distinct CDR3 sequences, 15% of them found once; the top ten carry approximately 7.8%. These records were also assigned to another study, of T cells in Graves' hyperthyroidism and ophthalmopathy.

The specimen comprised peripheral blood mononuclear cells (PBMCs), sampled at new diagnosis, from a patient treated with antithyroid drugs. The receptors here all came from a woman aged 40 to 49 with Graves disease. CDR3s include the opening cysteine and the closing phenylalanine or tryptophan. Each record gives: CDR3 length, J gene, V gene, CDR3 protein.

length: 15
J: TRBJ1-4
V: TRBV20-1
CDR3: CSAREKGLSNEKLFF

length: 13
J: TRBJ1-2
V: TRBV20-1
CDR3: CSARERTGVGYTF

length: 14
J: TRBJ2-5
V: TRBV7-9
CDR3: CASSYGGMGETQYF

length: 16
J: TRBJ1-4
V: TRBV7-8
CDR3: CASSLEGGGTNEKLFF

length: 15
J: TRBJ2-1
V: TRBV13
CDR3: CASSLGVLPGNEQFF

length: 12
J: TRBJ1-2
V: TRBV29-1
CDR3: CSAETANYGYTF

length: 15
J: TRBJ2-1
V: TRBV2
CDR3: CASSAQGGTYNEQFF

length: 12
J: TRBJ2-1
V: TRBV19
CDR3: CASRGTSGRAFF

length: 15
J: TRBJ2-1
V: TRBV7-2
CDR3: CASSLSGTGVVEQFF

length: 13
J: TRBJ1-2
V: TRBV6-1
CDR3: CASSETGRLGYTF

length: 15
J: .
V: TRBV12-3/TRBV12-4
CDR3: CASSFRLKRTETQYF

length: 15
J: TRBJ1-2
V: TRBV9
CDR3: CASSGTGNSIYGYTF

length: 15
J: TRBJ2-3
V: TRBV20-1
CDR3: CSARVPGRSTDTQYF

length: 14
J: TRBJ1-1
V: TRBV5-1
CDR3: CASSLDQGNTEAFF

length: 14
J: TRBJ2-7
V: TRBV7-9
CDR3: CASRGTTEVYEQYF

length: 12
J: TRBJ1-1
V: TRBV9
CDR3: CASSGGGPEAFF

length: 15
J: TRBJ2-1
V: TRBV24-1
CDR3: CATSEQDRTYNEQFF

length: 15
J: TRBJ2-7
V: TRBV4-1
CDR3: CASSQSERTGNEQYF

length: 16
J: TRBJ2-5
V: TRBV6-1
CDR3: CASREEGERVWETQYF

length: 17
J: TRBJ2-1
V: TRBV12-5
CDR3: CASGLVLSREDYNEQFF

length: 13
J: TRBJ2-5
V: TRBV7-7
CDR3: CASSTQGSETQYF

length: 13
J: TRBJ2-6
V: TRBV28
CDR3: CASRGPGANVLTF

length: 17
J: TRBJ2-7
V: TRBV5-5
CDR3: CASSSDLKDRETRQQYF

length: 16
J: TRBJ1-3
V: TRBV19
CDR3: CASSLEGPGNRNTIYF

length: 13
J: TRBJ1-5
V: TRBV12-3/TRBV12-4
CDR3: CASSFLSNQPQHF

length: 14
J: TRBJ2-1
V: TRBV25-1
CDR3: CASSELEGGNEQFF

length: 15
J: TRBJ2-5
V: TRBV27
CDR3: CASSRGTGGVETQYF

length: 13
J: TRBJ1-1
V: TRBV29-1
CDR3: CSVEGRVRGEAFF

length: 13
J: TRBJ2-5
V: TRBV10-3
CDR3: CAIRPGGQETQYF

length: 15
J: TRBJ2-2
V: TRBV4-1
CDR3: CASSRAAGHSGELFF

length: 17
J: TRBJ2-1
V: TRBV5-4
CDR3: CASGAGGPGGWYNEQFF

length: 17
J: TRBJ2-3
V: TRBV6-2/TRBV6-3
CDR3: CASSYGGQGRGPNTQYF

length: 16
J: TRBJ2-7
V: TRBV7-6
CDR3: CASSPSPGFRGDEQYF

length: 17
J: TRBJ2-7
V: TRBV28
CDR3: CASSLVGGLAGSYEQYF

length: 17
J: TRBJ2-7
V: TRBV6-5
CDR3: CASSSTTSLWTGSEQYF

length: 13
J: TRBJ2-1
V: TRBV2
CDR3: CASRGVAGAEQFF

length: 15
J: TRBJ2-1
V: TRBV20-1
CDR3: CSASRQGSVYNEQFF

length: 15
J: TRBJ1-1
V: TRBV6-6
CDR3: CASSYSWDRGSEAFF

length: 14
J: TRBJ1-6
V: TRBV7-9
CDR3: CASSSGIGGSPLHF

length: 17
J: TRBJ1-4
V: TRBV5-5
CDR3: CASSHGQGANIYEKLFF

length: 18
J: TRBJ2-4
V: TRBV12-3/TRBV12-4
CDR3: CASSFSAGALGAKNIQYF

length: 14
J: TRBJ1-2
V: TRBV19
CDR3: CASSIKRVPYGYTF

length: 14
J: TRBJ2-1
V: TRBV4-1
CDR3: CASSHQEAGGDQFF

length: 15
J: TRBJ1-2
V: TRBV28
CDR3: CASSIPKGNRYGYTF

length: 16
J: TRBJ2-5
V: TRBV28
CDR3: CASTHLTGTGLGEGYF

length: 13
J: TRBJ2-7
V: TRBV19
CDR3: CASSMGHSYEQYF

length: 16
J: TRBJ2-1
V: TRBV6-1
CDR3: CASRLVGGVGGNEQFF

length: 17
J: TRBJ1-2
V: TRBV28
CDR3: CASSFLFQGARSYGYTF

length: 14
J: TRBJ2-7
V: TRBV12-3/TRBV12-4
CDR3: CASMQRAASFEQYF

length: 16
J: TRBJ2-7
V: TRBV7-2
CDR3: CASSLAWTSRSNEQYF

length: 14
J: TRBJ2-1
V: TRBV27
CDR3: CASSLLAQRNEQFF

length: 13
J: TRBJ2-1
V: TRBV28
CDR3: CASMGGSYNEQFF

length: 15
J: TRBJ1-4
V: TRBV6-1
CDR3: CASTVRQGVDEKLFF

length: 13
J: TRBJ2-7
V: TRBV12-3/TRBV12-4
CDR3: CASSLGVWGEQYF